The 10 T cell receptor beta chains reported below all come from one sample, sequenced in a study of blood T cell repertoires in COVID-19. The data were produced by immunoSEQ multiplex PCR, yet TCRdb's version contains in-frame clones alone and is incomplete. The sample includes just over 60,000 clones, around 79% seen only once; the top ten take roughly 20%. Sequences were obtained from peripheral blood. The receptors shown here come from a man between 60 and 75 years old with acute or convalescent COVID-19.

The chain is built from TRBV14 and TRBJ2-7; the D is unclear. The ends were cut back, 5 bases at V and 2 bases at J, with 22 bases in the middle. This CDR3 spans 17 amino acids. Germline V gives CDR1 SGHDN, CDR2 FVKESK. The CDR3 sequence is CASSSGLGGMQAYEQYF. The CDR3 nucleotides are TGTGCCAGCAGCTCCGGGTTAGGCGGCATGCAAGCCTACGAGCAGTACTTC.

The gene calls are TRBV2 and TRBJ2-1; 12 nucleotides align to TRBD2. The V and J ends lost 2 bases and 8 bases, in that order; junction bases with no gene match: 7. The CDR3 runs to 16 residues. Germline CDR1 SNHLY, CDR2 FYNNEI. This CDR3 is CASSEPWTSGTDEQFF. The CDR3 region has the DNA TGTGCCAGCAGTGAACCGTGGACTAGCGGGACCGATGAGCAGTTCTTC. The entire variable domain, with the rest obtained from reference TRBV2 and TRBJ2-1, is as follows: EPEVTQTPSHQVTQMGQEVILRCVPISNHLYFYWYRQILGQKVEFLVSFYNNEISEKSEIFDDQFSVERPDGSNFTLKIRSTKLEDSAMYFCASSEPWTSGTDEQFFGPGTRLTVL.

The rearrangement joins TRBV16 to TRBJ2-1; no reliable D call. The V and J ends lost 0 bases and 5 bases respectively, with 8 bases between them. In germline, CDR1 is KGHSY, CDR2 FQNENV. This CDR3 has 14 residues. The CDR3 loop reads CASSQSGSHNEQFF. Here the CDR3 DNA reads TGTGCCAGCAGCCAATCGGGCTCACACAATGAGCAGTTCTTC.

The CDR3 loop is CAWTPNKRAYGYTF. CDR3 bases: TGTGCCTGGACTCCTAATAAACGCGCCTATGGCTACACCTTC. The V gene is TRBV30, the J gene TRBJ1-2; no definite D call. V was shortened by 4 bases and J by 4 bases, with 16 bases between the two germline ends. Germline loops: CDR1 GTSNPN, CDR2 SVGIG (reference sequence). This CDR3 region has 14 residues.

The CDR3 nucleotides are TGTGCCAGCTCACCGACTAGCGGGAGTAACGAGCAGTACTTC. As protein: CASSPTSGSNEQYF. This chain joins TRBV18 and TRBJ2-7; 12 positions match TRBD2. Germline CDR1 KGHSH, CDR2 LQKENI. The V and J ends lost 3 bases and 5 bases, in that order; junction bases with no gene match: 2. CDR3 size: 14 residues.

This clone was seen more than once but under ten times. The V gene is TRBV19, the J gene TRBJ2-7, with a tentative D call TRBD2 (5 bases). The CDR3 is made up of 14 amino acids. Germline CDR1 LNHDA, CDR2 SQIVND (reference sequence). Trimming stripped 5 bases from V and 9 bases from J, with 20 bases between. Here the CDR3 reads CASSSGRRATAQYF. CDR3 in DNA: TGTGCCAGTAGTTCTGGGCGGCGGGCTACTGCGCAGTACTTC.

The V gene is TRBV30, the J gene TRBJ1-1, with 9 positions matching TRBD1. Germline V gene data show CDR1 as GTSNPN and CDR2 as SVGIG (reference sequence). The CDR3 consists of 14 residues. The J segment lost 5 bases and the V segment lost 0 bases, leaving 4 bases of the junction unmatched. CDR3 DNA sequence: TGTGCCTGGAGTGTACAGGGGGCGCGGACTGAAGCTTTCTTT. Its translation: CAWSVQGARTEAFF.

The V call is TRBV4-2, the J call TRBJ2-1; TRBD2 matches at 14 bases. CDR1 and CDR2 (germline): LGHNA, YNFKEQ. The length of the CDR3 is 18 residues. After removal of 3 bases from V and 6 bases from J, the junction contained 10 bases not matched to a gene. The DNA for the CDR3 is TGTGCCAGCAGCCAGCATAAAGCCGGGACTAGCGGGAGCAATGAGCAGTTCTTC. Translated, it gives CASSQHKAGTSGSNEQFF.

The chain's CDR3 is CASSLGRSSYNEQFF. DNA of the CDR3: TGTGCCAGCAGTTTGGGCCGCAGCTCCTACAATGAGCAGTTCTTC. J is TRBJ2-1 and V is TRBV28; D remains ambiguous. This CDR3 has 15 amino acids. CDR1 MDHEN and CDR2 SYDVKM come from the germline V gene. V lost 3 bases and J lost 0, with 9 bases in between.

This sequence joins TRBV30 and TRBJ2-3, with TRBD2 matching over 13 bases. This CDR3 is 17 amino acids long. From germline, CDR1 is GTSNPN and CDR2 SVGIG (reference sequence). V shed 1 base, J shed 6 bases, and the junction held 10 bases outside the gene matches. The chain's CDR3 is CAWSAQWGLAGTDTQYF. DNA of the CDR3: TGTGCCTGGAGTGCCCAATGGGGACTAGCGGGAACGGATACGCAGTATTTT.